Following are 15 T cell receptor beta chains from one sample sequenced in a study of response to subunit inactivated influenza vaccine. Each CDR3 protein gets one entry after TCRdb re-called the RT-PCR reads with MiXCR. Of approximately 520,000 distinct CDR3 sequences in the sample, 16% are singletons; the top ten hold 3%. Specimen: CD4+ T cells sorted from PBMCs, collected less than 30 months after vaccination. These receptors all stem from a man aged 50 to 75 who received an inactivated influenza vaccine.

This clonotype has more than one count but fewer than ten. The chain uses TRBV10-2 and TRBJ2-2; 9 positions match TRBD1. After removal of 7 bases from V and 1 base from J, the junction contained 7 bases not matched to a gene. CDR1 and CDR2 (germline): WSHSY, SAAADI. The CDR3 is made up of 16 amino acids. CDR3 DNA sequence: TGCGCCAGCAATATAGACAGGGGGAAGAACACCGGGGAGCTGTTTTTT. Amino acid sequence: CASNIDRGKNTGELFF.

This clonotype has a handful of counts. This chain uses TRBV5-1 with TRBJ2-1; TRBD2 matches 7 bases. The germline V gene has CDR1 SGHRS and CDR2 YFSETQ. The CDR3 runs 16 residues. V dropped 2 bases and J dropped 0; count of bases not matched to a gene: 5. The CDR3 region has the DNA TGCGCCAGCAGCTTCGGAGCGGGGCGCTCCTACAATGAGCAGTTCTTC. It specifies CASSFGAGRSYNEQFF.

This chain uses TRBV7-8 with TRBJ1-4; 9 bases agree with TRBD1. Germline-derived CDR1 and CDR2 are SGHVS and FQNEAQ. The V and J ends lost 4 bases and 8 bases, in that order; junction bases with no gene match: 5. This CDR3 is 14 amino acids long. CDR3 in amino acids: CASSWDRVNEKLFF. CDR3 coding DNA: TGTGCCAGCAGCTGGGACAGGGTGAACGAAAAACTGTTTTTT.

This clonotype was detected many times. The chain joins TRBV7-8 to TRBJ2-4; 8 bases are shared with TRBD1. Germline V gene data show CDR1 as SGHVS and CDR2 as FQNEAQ. The V segment lost 5 bases and the J segment 6 bases; nucleotides outside the gene matches: 9. This CDR3 has 15 residues. CDR3 bases: TGTGCCAGCAGCGGCAGGGGGCTGGATGGAAACATTCAGTACTTC. This sequence encodes CASSGRGLDGNIQYF.

The chain employs TRBV27 and TRBJ2-7; no clear D. V was shortened by 0 bases and J by 6 bases, with 9 bases between the two germline ends. The germline gives CDR1 MNHEY, CDR2 SMNVEV (reference sequence). The CDR3 has 13 residues. The CDR3 DNA follows: TGTGCCAGCAGTTTATCGCGGAGCCTCGAGCAGTACTTC. It yields the protein CASSLSRSLEQYF.

In this sample, this clonotype turned up a few times. V is TRBV5-1 and J is TRBJ2-3, with TRBD1 as a possible D gene (6 bases). The V gene lost 3 bases and the J gene lost 6 bases, with 14 bases spanning the gap. The CDR3 runs 14 residues. The germline V gene encodes CDR1 SGHRS and CDR2 YFSETQ. The CDR3: CASSSGAPGDTQYF. The CDR3 DNA sequence: TGCGCCAGCAGCTCAGGGGCTCCAGGGGATACGCAGTATTTT.

This clonotype was detected ten times or more. The chain recombines TRBV23-1 with TRBJ2-7, with 7 bases identical to TRBD1. TRBV23-1 is flagged as an ORF with uncertain function. V lost 4 bases and J lost 3; bases outside the gene matches: 9. CDR3 size: 15 residues. The CDR3 spells CASSLVQGKFYEQYF. The DNA of the CDR3 is TGCGCCAGCAGTCTGGTACAGGGGAAATTCTACGAGCAGTACTTC.

The genes are TRBV12-3 or TRBV12-4 and TRBJ1-4, with no clear D. The length of the CDR3 is 13 residues. Trimming shortened V by 5 bases and J by 10 bases, and 14 bases separated the two germline ends. CDR3 in amino acids: CASSLEPRRKLFF. The DNA for the CDR3 is TGTGCCAGCAGTCTGGAGCCCCGGAGAAAACTGTTTTTT.

This clonotype was seen a few times. The V call is TRBV12-3 or TRBV12-4, the J call TRBJ1-4; the D is unclear. CDR3 length: 17 amino acids. V lost 2 bases to trimming and J lost 6 bases, with 19 bases between them. The CDR3 DNA reads as TGTGCCAGCAGTTTAACTCGTGTACCCCCGCGGGATGAAAAACTGTTTTTT. It specifies CASSLTRVPPRDEKLFF.

This clonotype came up a few times. This chain joins TRBV3-1 and TRBJ2-5; unclear D gene. CDR1 and CDR2 from the germline V gene are LGHDT and YNNKEL (reference sequence). V lost 1 base and J lost 5, with 11 bases in between. CDR3 length equals 14 residues. CDR3 amino acids: CASSQAGLGETQYF. The CDR3 nucleotides are TGTGCCAGCAGCCAAGCGGGCCTGGGGGAGACCCAGTACTTC.

The table lists this clonotype with many counts. V usage is TRBV19 and J usage is TRBJ1-1; D is unresolved. V was trimmed by 6 bases and J by 1 base, leaving 12 bases between them. Germline CDR1 reads LNHDA; CDR2 reads SQIVND (reference sequence). This CDR3 contains 14 residues. The CDR3 loop reads CASRITSGNTEAFF. CDR3 nucleotides: TGTGCCAGTAGGATAACAAGTGGGAACACTGAAGCTTTCTTT.

The sample holds a few counts of this clonotype. The chain carries TRBV20-1 and TRBJ2-3, with 10 nucleotides matching TRBD1. The CDR3 is made up of 16 amino acids. V trimming: 0 bases; J trimming: 4 bases; junction bases outside the gene matches: 7. Germline CDR1 DFQATT, CDR2 SNEGSKA (reference sequence). The DNA for the CDR3 is TGCAGTGCTAGAGAGTACCGGGACAGGGGTGCAGATACGCAGTATTTT. Translating it yields CSAREYRDRGADTQYF.

This chain links TRBV5-1 with TRBJ2-3, with 13 positions matching TRBD2. The ends lost 4 bases at V and 2 bases at J; junction bases unmatched: 4. The CDR3 loop spans 16 amino acids. Germline V CDR1 and CDR2: SGHRS, YFSETQ. In nucleotides, the CDR3 is TGCGCCAGCAGCGCTGGACTAGCGGGGGTCACAGATACGCAGTATTTT. Translating it yields CASSAGLAGVTDTQYF.

Only a few counts were recorded for this clonotype. The V gene is TRBV7-9, the J gene TRBJ2-3, with D perhaps matching TRBD1 or TRBD2 (5 bases each). The CDR3 sequence is 14 residues long. Germline V gene data show CDR1 as SEHNR and CDR2 as FQNEAQ (reference sequence). V was trimmed by 4 bases and J by 4 bases, leaving 12 bases between them. The CDR3: CASSSGTVADTQYF. CDR3 DNA: TGTGCCAGCAGCTCCGGGACCGTAGCAGATACGCAGTATTTT. Full variable domain (rest looked up from reference TRBV7-9 and TRBJ2-3): DTGVSQNPRHKITKRGQNVTFRCDPISEHNRLYWYRQTLGQGPEFLTYFQNEAQLEKSRLLSDRFSAERPKGSFSTLEIQRTEQGDSAMYLCASSSGTVADTQYFGPGTRLTVL.

The chain joins TRBV7-2 to TRBJ1-5; D unresolved. The CDR3 runs to 14 residues. CDR1 and CDR2 from the germline V gene are SGHTA and FQGNSA. V was trimmed by 5 bases and J by 2 bases, leaving 10 bases between them. The CDR3 sequence is CASSALVGNQPQHF. CDR3 sequence (DNA): TGTGCCAGCAGCGCCTTAGTGGGCAATCAGCCCCAGCATTTT.